A single sample gave rise to the 16 T cell receptor beta chains below, sequenced in a study of human T cells and chemical hapten exposure. TCRdb reprocessed the RACE reads via MiXCR and lists one record per CDR3 protein. The sample lists approximately 79,000 distinct CDR3 sequences, around 7.9% seen once, with 2% to 3% in the top ten. The time point: pre-sensitization, week 0. Treatment described: therapeutic diphenylcyclopropenone sensitization with weekly scalp DPC. The specimen was whole blood, collected in connection with sensitization to the hapten diphenylcyclopropenone (DPC). The receptors shown here come from a man in his forties or fifties with alopecia areata. Some clones in this sample may be carry-over from other donors' samples.

This clonotype was seen more than once but under ten times. The gene calls are TRBV7-6 and TRBJ2-7; TRBD2 is a possible D gene (6 bases). Trimming shortened V by 1 base and J by 0 bases, and 16 bases separated the two germline ends. The CDR3 runs to 17 residues. Germline CDR1 and CDR2: SGHVS and FNYEAQ. The CDR3 is CASSLGLGGENSYEQYV. CDR3 in DNA: TGTGCCAGCAGCTTAGGGTTAGGCGGGGAGAACTCCTACGAGCAGTACGTC.

The genes are TRBV20-1 and TRBJ2-3, with TRBD2 identical over 9 bases. The CDR3 sequence is 14 residues long. Germline loops: CDR1 DFQATT, CDR2 SNEGSKA (reference sequence). The junction had 7 bases not matched to a gene; V was cut back by 5 bases and J by 4 bases. This CDR3 is CSAYGGRAADTQYF. The CDR3 DNA is TGCAGTGCTTACGGCGGGAGGGCCGCAGATACGCAGTATTTT.

The chain links TRBV10-3 to TRBJ2-7; possible D gene TRBD2, 5 bases. Germline CDR1 reads ENHRY; CDR2 reads SYGVKD. V was cut by 7 bases and J by 6 bases, with 22 bases left in between. The CDR3 extends over 15 amino acids. Here the CDR3 reads CAITTQAGAASEQYF. The DNA for the CDR3 is TGTGCCATCACCACTCAGGCGGGCGCAGCTAGCGAGCAGTACTTC.

This clonotype came up a few times. The chain uses TRBV6-5 and TRBJ2-6; a possible D gene is TRBD1 (5 bases). The V gene lost 6 bases and the J gene lost 0 bases, with 12 bases spanning the gap. Germline CDR1 is MNHEY and CDR2 is SVGAGI. The CDR3 sequence is 16 residues long. The CDR3 is CASSPGKVSGANVLTF. The DNA of the CDR3 is TGTGCCAGCAGCCCAGGGAAGGTCTCTGGGGCCAACGTCCTGACTTTC.

This clonotype was counted at least ten times. This rearrangement joins TRBV6-2 or TRBV6-3 to TRBJ2-5; weak D call: TRBD2 (5 bases). The CDR3 consists of 14 residues. The V gene lost 2 bases and the J gene lost 3 bases, with 10 bases spanning the gap. Germline loops: CDR1 MNHEY, CDR2 SVGEGT. The CDR3 loop is CASSYSGLEETQYF. The CDR3 bases are TGTGCCAGCAGTTACAGTGGACTGGAAGAGACCCAGTACTTC.

This rearrangement joins TRBV7-3 to TRBJ2-2; D remains unclear. Germline V gives CDR1 SGHTA, CDR2 FQGTGA. The V end lost 3 bases, the J end lost 7 bases, and 6 bases lay between the germline ends. The CDR3 runs to 12 residues. CDR3 region: CASSLGNGELFF. DNA of the CDR3: TGTGCCAGCAGCTTGGGGAACGGGGAGCTGTTTTTT.

This sequence joins TRBV4-3 and TRBJ2-1, with 9 bases lining up with TRBD2. The trim removed 0 bases at V and 6 bases at J, leaving 3 bases unmatched. This CDR3 is 15 amino acids long. The V gene's germline CDR1 is LGHNA and CDR2 YSLEER. DNA of the CDR3: TGCGCCAGCAGCCAAGAGCTAGCGGGACCCAATGAGCAGTTCTTC. Translation gives CASSQELAGPNEQFF.

This clonotype has at least ten counts. The chain carries TRBV27 and TRBJ1-4; tentative D call: TRBD1 (5 bases). The CDR3 spans 15 residues. Germline loops: CDR1 MNHEY, CDR2 SMNVEV (reference sequence). Trimming left V 10 bases short and J 3 bases short, with 18 bases between. CDR3 loop: CATSRQMGSNEKLFF. The CDR3 DNA reads as TGTGCCACTAGCAGACAGATGGGATCTAATGAAAAACTGTTTTTT.

This clonotype has ten or more counts. The chain has TRBV28 and TRBJ1-5, with D hard to call. The germline V gene has CDR1 MDHEN and CDR2 SYDVKM. This CDR3 has 13 amino acids. With 8 bases removed from V and 2 bases from J, the gap between germline ends came to 10 bases. This CDR3 reads CASRVWGNQPQHF. In nucleotides, the CDR3 is TGTGCCAGCCGGGTATGGGGCAATCAGCCCCAGCATTTT.

On this clonotype: At one end the junction does not follow the germline gene, possibly because of a read error. The V gene is TRBV2, the J gene TRBJ1-5; TRBD1 might be the D (5 bases). This CDR3 spans 15 amino acids. Germline V gives CDR1 SNHLY, CDR2 FYNNEI. The CDR3 is CACSEGTLVNQPQHF. The CDR3, as DNA: TGTGCCTGCAGTGAAGGGACGTTGGTTAATCAGCCCCAGCATTTT.

V usage is TRBV5-1 and J usage is TRBJ2-1, with a tentative D call TRBD1 (5 bases). The germline gives CDR1 SGHRS, CDR2 YFSETQ. Deletions cut 3 bases from V and 9 bases from J, with 13 bases between. The CDR3 length is 13 residues. CDR3: CASSYEQGSEQFF. Written as DNA, the CDR3 is TGCGCCAGCAGCTACGAGCAGGGTAGTGAGCAGTTCTTC.

This chain joins TRBV6-6 and TRBJ2-1; TRBD1 matches 9 bases. CDR1 is MNHNY and CDR2 is SVGAGI in the germline V gene (reference sequence). The V gene end was trimmed by 5 bases and the J gene end by 7 bases; junction bases not matched to a gene: 15. CDR3 length: 17 amino acids. The CDR3 spells CASSLPAPGQGTNEQFF. As DNA, the CDR3 is TGTGCCAGCAGTCTGCCCGCCCCGGGACAGGGTACGAATGAGCAGTTCTTC.

This clonotype was detected many times. The rearrangement joins TRBV12-3 or TRBV12-4 to TRBJ1-2; no reliable D call. Trimming cost V 1 base and J 6 bases, with 9 bases left between them. This CDR3 has 13 amino acids. CDR3 in DNA: TGTGCCAGCAGTTTAGGGTTAAGGGATGGCTACACCTTC. Translated: CASSLGLRDGYTF.

At least ten counts were recorded for this clonotype. The gene calls are TRBV4-3 and TRBJ2-7; D may be TRBD1 or TRBD2 (5 bases each). The V gene's germline CDR1 is LGHNA and CDR2 YSLEER. CDR3 length equals 16 residues. The CDR3 here is CASSQDNPPQGPPGGV. The DNA of the CDR3 is TGCGCCAGCAGCCAAGATAACCCCCCCCAGGGTCCTCCTGGAGGCGTC.

Written as DNA, the CDR3 is TGTGCCACCAGTGATTCTCTCGCGGGAGTAGGCACAGATACGCAGTATTTT. Translation: CATSDSLAGVGTDTQYF. The rearrangement links TRBV24-1 to TRBJ2-3; 7 positions match TRBD2. This CDR3 region has 17 residues. J gave up 1 base and V 2 bases, and 8 bases lay outside the gene matches. Germline-derived CDR1 and CDR2 are KGHDR and SFDVKD.

This clonotype occurred a few times. V is TRBV7-2 and J is TRBJ2-3; D might be TRBD1 or TRBD2, each matching 5 bases. Trimming took off 2 bases at V and 11 bases at J, with 23 bases between the two ends. The CDR3 has 16 amino acids. The germline gives CDR1 SGHTA, CDR2 FQGNSA. The CDR3 protein is CASSLTGTAAQWEQYF. The DNA of the CDR3 is TGTGCCAGCAGCTTAACCGGGACGGCAGCCCAGTGGGAGCAGTATTTT.